Listed here are 25 T cell receptor beta chains from one sample, sequenced in a study of T cell responses to AZD1222 COVID-19 vaccine. Sequencing used immunoSEQ multiplex PCR; TCRdb keeps in-frame clones, though not all of them. The table lists 95,000 to 110,000 clones, 93% of them singletons. The material was peripheral blood, obtained on day 0 of AZD1222 vaccination. The receptors originated from an adult in good health.

The chain couples TRBV3-1 (or the pseudogene TRBV3-2) to TRBJ2-5, with TRBD2 matching over 11 bases. The CDR3 covers 16 residues. CDR1 and CDR2 (germline): LGHDT, YNNKEL (reference sequence). V lost 3 bases to trimming and J lost 5 bases; unmatched junction nucleotides: 8. CDR3 in amino acids: CASSHGLAGGPETQYF. The CDR3 DNA sequence: TGTGCCAGCAGCCACGGATTAGCGGGAGGGCCGGAGACCCAGTACTTC.

This chain joins TRBV7-2 and TRBJ2-3; no clear D gene. Germline CDR1 is SGHTA and CDR2 is FQGNSA. The length of the CDR3 is 14 residues. V was pared by 1 base and J by 7 bases, with 12 bases between. The CDR3 region has the DNA TGTGCCAGCAGCTTAGGGCCCCCTCCACATACGCAGTATTTT. The encoded protein is CASSLGPPPHTQYF.

V usage is TRBV9 and J usage is TRBJ1-1; D is unclear. Trimming took off 4 bases at V and 4 bases at J, with 26 bases between the two ends. This CDR3 spans 18 amino acids. Per the germline V gene, CDR1 is SGDLS and CDR2 is YYNGEE. CDR3 loop: CASSNNGIRGETITEAFF. The CDR3 DNA is TGTGCCAGCAGCAACAACGGGATACGTGGTGAGACTATCACTGAAGCTTTCTTT.

Concerning this clone: At the DNA level, this CDR3 is encoded by other sequences in the same sample as well. The chain couples TRBV6-2 or TRBV6-3 to TRBJ2-5, with unresolved D. The CDR3 is 11 residues long. The V and J ends lost 2 bases and 5 bases respectively, with 3 bases between them. Germline V CDR1 and CDR2: MNHEY, SVGEGT. DNA of the CDR3: TGTGCCAGCAGTTACAAGGAGACCCAGTACTTC. Translated, it gives CASSYKETQYF.

This chain joins TRBV29-1 and TRBJ2-2, with TRBD1 matching 7 bases. The CDR3 sequence is 14 residues long. V dropped 7 bases and J dropped 1; count of bases not matched to a gene: 6. In germline, CDR1 is SQVTM, CDR2 ANQGSEA. This chain's CDR3 is CSAAGTVNTGELFF. The DNA for the CDR3 is TGCAGCGCCGCCGGGACAGTGAACACCGGGGAGCTGTTTTTT.

CDR3 nucleotides: TGTGCCATCAGTGAGGCTAGCGGAGCGAACACCATATATTTT. This gives the protein CAISEASGANTIYF. This chain connects TRBV10-3 to TRBJ1-3; D gene uncertain. Trimming cost V 2 bases and J 7 bases, with 12 bases left between them. The germline V gene has CDR1 ENHRY and CDR2 SYGVKD. This CDR3 is built from 14 residues.

The rearrangement uses TRBV6-6 and TRBJ2-7; D ambiguous. V was clipped by 6 bases and J by 2 bases, with 17 bases between them. The germline V gene has CDR1 MNHNY and CDR2 SVGAGI (reference sequence). This CDR3 comprises 15 residues. This CDR3 is CASSFARTPPYEQYF. CDR3 in DNA: TGTGCCAGCAGCTTCGCCAGGACCCCACCCTACGAGCAGTACTTC.

J is TRBJ2-5 and V is TRBV28, with D uncertain. Germline assignment: CDR1 MDHEN and CDR2 SYDVKM. V was trimmed by 5 bases and J by 5 bases, leaving 12 bases between them. The CDR3 is 13 residues long. The CDR3 loop reads CASSQTGRETQYF. The CDR3 nucleotides read TGTGCCAGCAGTCAGACCGGCCGGGAGACCCAGTACTTC. The whole variable domain, remainder taken from reference TRBV28 and TRBJ2-5, is DVKVTQSSRYLVKRTGEKVFLECVQDMDHENMFWYRQDPGLGLRLIYFSYDVKMKEKGDIPEGYSVSREKKERFSLILESASTNQTSMYLCASSQTGRETQYFGPGTRLLVL.

The chain combines TRBV30 with TRBJ2-7; D not certain. The V end lost 0 bases, the J end lost 0 bases, and 9 bases lay between the germline ends. CDR3 length equals 14 residues. The germline V gene encodes CDR1 GTSNPN and CDR2 SVGIG (reference sequence). The CDR3 loop is CAWSVGWYSYEQYF. The CDR3 DNA sequence: TGTGCCTGGAGTGTAGGTTGGTACTCCTACGAGCAGTACTTC.

The chain recombines TRBV12-5 with TRBJ1-3, with TRBD1 identical over 7 bases. The CDR3 runs to 15 residues. Losses at the gene ends were 2 bases for V and 8 bases for J; bases not matched to a gene: 9. Per the germline V gene, CDR1 is LGHNT and CDR2 is FRNRAP. CDR3 sequence (DNA): TGTGCTAGTGGTTTGCTCACCGACAGGGTGGACACCATATATTTT. It encodes CASGLLTDRVDTIYF.

The chain employs TRBV7-2 and TRBJ1-3; D unresolved. From germline, CDR1 is SGHTA and CDR2 FQGNSA. V lost 1 base and J lost 2, with 9 bases in between. The CDR3 is 15 amino acids. The CDR3, as DNA: TGTGCCAGCAGCTTAGGAAGGGTCGCTGGAAACACCATATATTTT. This translates into CASSLGRVAGNTIYF.

This clone was recorded once. The rearrangement links TRBV5-1 to TRBJ1-1, with D hard to call. Germline V lookup: CDR1 SGHRS, CDR2 YFSETQ. The CDR3 is 15 residues long. Between the trimmed V and J ends, which lost 1 base and 4 bases, there was a span of 14 bases. The chain's CDR3 is CASSLSHGLGTEAFF. The CDR3 DNA reads TGCGCCAGCAGCTTGAGTCACGGGTTGGGCACTGAAGCTTTCTTT.

The rearrangement uses TRBV11-3 and TRBJ1-2; TRBD1 matches at 9 bases. The junction had 19 bases not matched to a gene; V was cut back by 0 bases and J by 5 bases. The length of the CDR3 is 20 residues. Germline lookup yields CDR1 SGHNT and CDR2 YENEEA. CDR3 sequence reads: CASSLDHRWDRETGVYGYTF. In DNA form, the CDR3 reads TGTGCCAGCAGCTTAGACCACCGTTGGGACAGGGAAACGGGGGTATATGGCTACACCTTC.

CDR3 DNA sequence: TGTGCCAGCAGCTTAGGACTAGCGGTCGGTGAGCAGTTCTTC. Translated: CASSLGLAVGEQFF. V gene TRBV7-8 combines with J gene TRBJ2-1, with 9 bases matching TRBD2. The germline V gene encodes CDR1 SGHVS and CDR2 FQNEAQ. With 1 base clipped from V and 9 bases from J, the junction kept 4 bases outside the gene matches. This CDR3 has 14 amino acids.

The chain has TRBV6-1 and TRBJ2-7, with 13 bases identical to TRBD2. Germline-derived CDR1 and CDR2 are MNHNS and SASEGT. The CDR3 length is 17 residues. With V trimmed by 3 bases and J by 1 base, 6 bases remained unmatched. As DNA, the CDR3 is TGTGCCAGCAGTGAGACCGGGACTAGCGGGATTTCCTACGAGCAGTACTTC. Its translation: CASSETGTSGISYEQYF.

The chain couples TRBV19 to TRBJ1-3, with TRBD1 as a possible D gene (5 bases). Germline loops: CDR1 LNHDA, CDR2 SQIVND (reference sequence). Trimming pared 5 bases from V and 2 bases from J, leaving 19 bases between. The CDR3 consists of 17 residues. Here the CDR3 DNA reads TGTGCCAGTAGTTTAGGACACGATCAACGACCTGGAAACACCATATATTTT. Encoded protein: CASSLGHDQRPGNTIYF.

The chain employs TRBV11-2 and TRBJ1-2; tentatively, D is TRBD1 (5 bases). Trimming cost V 5 bases and J 3 bases, with 10 bases left between them. The CDR3 runs 13 residues. CDR1 is SGHAT, CDR2 FQNNGV, per germline. In DNA form, the CDR3 reads TGTGCCAGCAGCGAAGGGGCGGACTATGGCTACACCTTC. It translates to CASSEGADYGYTF.

The rearrangement links TRBV5-8 to TRBJ2-1; 8 bases map to TRBD2. The CDR3 length is 16 residues. CDR1 and CDR2 from the germline V gene are SGHTS and YDEGEE. J lost 5 bases, V lost 5 bases, and 12 bases had no gene match. CDR3 loop: CASRPAGVGLNNEQFF. The CDR3 coding sequence is TGTGCCAGCAGGCCAGCGGGAGTGGGTCTGAACAATGAGCAGTTCTTC.

The chain couples TRBV30 to TRBJ1-2; D is possibly TRBD1 (6 bases). V was clipped by 8 bases and J by 5 bases, with 15 bases between them. The CDR3 runs 12 residues. Germline-derived CDR1 and CDR2 are GTSNPN and SVGIG (reference sequence). The CDR3 here is CAGNRVLYGYTF. The DNA for the CDR3 is TGTGCCGGTAACAGGGTGCTTTATGGCTACACCTTC.

The chain employs TRBV6-2 or TRBV6-3 and TRBJ1-1, with 7 bases that match TRBD1. The length of the CDR3 is 14 residues. CDR1 is MNHEY, CDR2 SVGEGT, per germline. V trimming: 5 bases; J trimming: 4 bases; junction bases outside the gene matches: 7. The CDR3 coding sequence is TGTGCCAGCAGTCCCCACGACAGGGCCACTGAAGCTTTCTTT. It encodes CASSPHDRATEAFF.

This clone was seen a few times. The chain combines TRBV10-3 with TRBJ1-5, with unresolved D. The CDR3 spans 13 residues. CDR1 ENHRY and CDR2 SYGVKD come from the germline V gene. V was shortened by 3 bases and J by 4 bases, with 7 bases between the two germline ends. CDR3 loop: CAISDQVNQPQHF. CDR3 nucleotide sequence: TGTGCCATCAGTGATCAGGTTAATCAGCCCCAGCATTTT.

This sequence joins TRBV2 and TRBJ2-1; D ambiguous. CDR1 and CDR2 from the germline V gene are SNHLY and FYNNEI. The length of the CDR3 is 11 residues. Trimming took 3 bases from V and 5 from J, leaving 2 bases between them. CDR3 loop: CASSDDNEQFF. In DNA form, the CDR3 reads TGTGCCAGCAGTGACGACAATGAGCAGTTCTTC. Based on the CDR3 plus reference TRBV2 and TRBJ2-1, the full variable domain is EPEVTQTPSHQVTQMGQEVILRCVPISNHLYFYWYRQILGQKVEFLVSFYNNEISEKSEIFDDQFSVERPDGSNFTLKIRSTKLEDSAMYFCASSDDNEQFFGPGTRLTVL.

This chain links TRBV7-8 with TRBJ1-3; no reliable D call. The length of the CDR3 is 14 residues. V shed 2 bases and J shed 0 bases, with 5 bases lying between them. Germline V gene sequence: CDR1 SGHVS, CDR2 FQNEAQ. The CDR3 sequence is CASSLSFSGNTIYF. The CDR3 region has the DNA TGTGCCAGCAGCTTAAGCTTCTCTGGAAACACCATATATTTT. Full variable domain (rest looked up from reference TRBV7-8 and TRBJ1-3): GAGVSQSPRYKVAKRGQDVALRCDPISGHVSLFWYQQALGQGPEFLTYFQNEAQLDKSGLPSDRFFAERPEGSVSTLKIQRTQQEDSAVYLCASSLSFSGNTIYFGEGSWLTVV.

This sequence joins TRBV27 and TRBJ1-1; the D gene is possibly TRBD1 (5 bases). V lost 4 bases and J 5 bases, leaving 14 bases between the germline ends. Looked up from germline, CDR1 is MNHEY and CDR2 is SMNVEV (reference sequence). The CDR3 consists of 14 residues. CDR3 coding DNA: TGTGCCAGCAGTTCCAGGGAAGGAGGGACTGAAGCTTTCTTT. Protein: CASSSREGGTEAFF.

CDR3 sequence (DNA): TGCGCCAGCAGCCAGACCTCCTACGAGCAGTACTTC. Amino acids: CASSQTSYEQYF. This sequence joins TRBV4-1 and TRBJ2-7; D gene unclear. V lost 3 bases to trimming and J lost 0 bases, with 3 bases between them. Germline CDR1 and CDR2: MGHRA and YSYEKL. This CDR3 comprises 12 residues.